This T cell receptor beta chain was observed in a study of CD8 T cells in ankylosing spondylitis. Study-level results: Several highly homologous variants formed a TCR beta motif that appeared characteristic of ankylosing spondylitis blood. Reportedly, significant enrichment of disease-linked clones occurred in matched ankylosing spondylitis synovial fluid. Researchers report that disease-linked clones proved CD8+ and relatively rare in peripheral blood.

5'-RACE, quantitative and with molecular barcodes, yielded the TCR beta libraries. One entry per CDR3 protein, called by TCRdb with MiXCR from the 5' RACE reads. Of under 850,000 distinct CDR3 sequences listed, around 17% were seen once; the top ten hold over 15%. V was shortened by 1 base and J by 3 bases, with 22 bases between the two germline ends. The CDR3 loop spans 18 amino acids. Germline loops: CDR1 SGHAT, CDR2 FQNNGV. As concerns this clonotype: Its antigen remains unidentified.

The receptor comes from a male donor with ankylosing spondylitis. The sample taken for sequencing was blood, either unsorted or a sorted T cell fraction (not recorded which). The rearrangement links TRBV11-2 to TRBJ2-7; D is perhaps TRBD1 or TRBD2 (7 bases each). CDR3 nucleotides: TGTGCCAGCAGCTTAGTGGGAGGGGGCGCGGGCCGAGGCTACGAGCAGTACTTC. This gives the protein CASSLVGGGAGRGYEQYF.